This TCR beta chain came from a study of Tregs in tolerant kidney transplant recipients. Overall study findings and caveats: Biological reproducibility was not directly addressed, but technical replication error appeared minimal. The most relevant donor-specific Treg TCRbeta repertoire apparently came from expansion with activated donor B cells.

Germline lookup yields CDR1 MNHEY and CDR2 SMNVEV (reference sequence). V shed 2 bases and J shed 4 bases, with 8 bases lying between them. The CDR3 spans 13 residues. Details on this clone: Its antigen is unknown.

Sequencing was performed with immunoSEQ multiplex PCR; in TCRdb, only in-frame clones are kept and a portion is missing. This sample has some 62,000 clones; around 98% occur once, and the top ten carry 0.34%. The TCR originated in a human donor who received a combined kidney and bone marrow transplant. J is TRBJ1-2 and V is TRBV27, with D unclear. Here the sequenced sample was Tregs from blood, taken before the transplant. CDR3 in amino acids: CASSLLGSYGYTF. The CDR3 DNA follows: TGTGCCAGCAGTTTACTCGGTAGCTATGGCTACACCTTC.